The next 3 T cell receptor beta chains were all read from a single sample in a study of Graves' ophthalmopathy and Graves' hyperthyroidism. Amplifying from RNA transcripts, the study obtained TCR beta CDR3 regions. Following a first-round RT-PCR that used HTBI primers, a second-round multiplex PCR was carried out. TCRdb re-called the multiplex PCR reads with MiXCR, one entry per CDR3 protein. In the table there are hundreds of thousands of distinct CDR3 sequences, about a fifth of which are singletons. Sequencing was performed on peripheral blood. All receptors derive from a woman aged 18-35 years with stable Graves' hyperthyroidism. Some clones in this sample may be carry-over from other donors' samples.

This clonotype came up a few times. The rearrangement links TRBV30 to TRBJ1-2; D gene uncertain. Germline V CDR1 and CDR2: GTSNPN, SVGIG (reference sequence). The CDR3 is 14 residues long. Trimming left V 0 bases short and J 3 bases short, with 11 bases between. As DNA, the CDR3 is TGTGCCTGGAGTGTGTTATACGGACACTATGGCTACACCTTC. Translated, it gives CAWSVLYGHYGYTF. The entire variable domain, with the rest obtained from reference TRBV30 and TRBJ1-2, is as follows: SQTIHQWPATLVQPVGSPLSLECTVEGTSNPNLYWYRQAAGRGLQLLFYSVGIGQISSEVPQNLSASRPQDRQFILSSKKLLLSDSGFYLCAWSVLYGHYGYTFGSGTRLTVV.

This clonotype was counted between two and nine times. The gene calls are TRBV7-3 and TRBJ2-7; a possible D gene is TRBD2 (6 bases). V lost 4 bases and J 7 bases, leaving 20 bases between the germline ends. CDR1 is SGHTA and CDR2 is FQGTGA in the germline V gene. This CDR3 spans 15 amino acids. CDR3 in DNA: TGTGCCAGCAGCTCAGACCGGACTAACGCTGGTGAGCAGTACTTC. Protein sequence: CASSSDRTNAGEQYF.

The rearrangement joins TRBV5-1 to TRBJ1-2; TRBD1 aligns across 11 bases. CDR1 SGHRS and CDR2 YFSETQ come from the germline V gene. The CDR3 spans 13 residues. V lost 8 bases to trimming and J lost 7 bases; unmatched junction nucleotides: 7. CDR3 coding DNA: TGCGCCAGTAGCGCCGGGACAGGGGGTGGCTACACCTTC. Translating gives CASSAGTGGGYTF.